A selection of T cell receptor beta chains follows, all from one sample in a study of vaccination effects on CD4 cells after COVID-19. Sequencing was performed with immunoSEQ multiplex PCR; in TCRdb, only in-frame clones are kept and a portion is missing. Here the sample spans fewer than 30,000 clones, roughly two thirds being singletons. These receptors lack a known antigen. Sequenced here: CD4+ T cells from PBMCs cultured with SARS-CoV-2 spike peptides, sampled before COVID-19 vaccination. These receptors came from a human donor who received a COVID-19 vaccine. Both conserved end residues are part of each CDR3. Each record gives: CDR3 protein, CDR3 DNA, D gene, clone size, J gene, V gene. The D gene is left open where the match is weak. A clone size is listed for some rows: how often the clone was seen (once, few, many), or a class if it is expanded.

cdr3_aa: CASSLYGRTYQPQHF; cdr3_nt: TGTGCCAGCAGCTTATACGGGAGAACCTATCAGCCCCAGCATTTT; d_call: .; clone_size: .; j_call: TRBJ1-5; v_call: TRBV7-2
cdr3_aa: CAWIMGGKSYEQYF; cdr3_nt: TGTGCCTGGATAATGGGGGGCAAATCCTACGAGCAGTACTTC; d_call: .; clone_size: .; j_call: TRBJ2-7; v_call: TRBV30
cdr3_aa: CASSQVAGLLYEQYF; cdr3_nt: TGCGCCAGCAGCCAAGTAGCGGGGCTACTCTACGAGCAGTACTTC; d_call: TRBD2; clone_size: .; j_call: TRBJ2-7; v_call: TRBV4-1
cdr3_aa: CASSLESAEEFF; cdr3_nt: TGTGCCAGCAGCTTAGAATCGGCTGAGGAGTTCTTC; d_call: .; clone_size: .; j_call: TRBJ2-1; v_call: TRBV7-9
cdr3_aa: CASSEASGGAGSYNEQFF; cdr3_nt: TGCGCCAGCAGTGAGGCTAGCGGGGGGGCCGGGTCCTACAATGAGCAGTTCTTC; d_call: TRBD2; clone_size: once; j_call: TRBJ2-1; v_call: TRBV10-1
cdr3_aa: CASSEVQGSSYEQYF; cdr3_nt: TGTGCCAGCAGTGAAGTCCAGGGGAGCTCCTACGAGCAGTACTTC; d_call: .; clone_size: .; j_call: TRBJ2-7; v_call: TRBV25-1
cdr3_aa: CASSLAGGVGRYEQYF; cdr3_nt: TGTGCCAGCAGCTTAGCCGGCGGGGTGGGAAGGTACGAGCAGTACTTC; d_call: .; clone_size: .; j_call: TRBJ2-7; v_call: TRBV7-8
cdr3_aa: CASSYPRDRSYEQYF; cdr3_nt: TGTGCCAGCAGCTATCCCAGGGACAGAAGCTACGAGCAGTACTTC; d_call: TRBD1; clone_size: .; j_call: TRBJ2-7; v_call: TRBV7-8
cdr3_aa: CASSLFRVSTDTQYF; cdr3_nt: TGTGCCAGCAGTTTATTCCGGGTTAGCACAGATACGCAGTATTTT; d_call: .; clone_size: .; j_call: TRBJ2-3; v_call: TRBV27
cdr3_aa: CATSWDRVNNEQFF; cdr3_nt: TGTGCCACCAGCTGGGACAGGGTCAATAATGAGCAGTTCTTC; d_call: TRBD1; clone_size: .; j_call: TRBJ2-1; v_call: TRBV15
cdr3_aa: CASSLEWGRSYEQYF; cdr3_nt: TGTGCCAGCAGCTTGGAATGGGGGCGAAGCTACGAGCAGTACTTC; d_call: .; clone_size: few; j_call: TRBJ2-7; v_call: TRBV5-4
cdr3_aa: CATRTLLAGGSNEQFF; cdr3_nt: TGTGCCACCCGAACCTTGTTGGCGGGGGGCTCCAATGAGCAGTTCTTC; d_call: TRBD2; clone_size: .; j_call: TRBJ2-1; v_call: TRBV10-3
cdr3_aa: CASSPGREAFF; cdr3_nt: TGTGCCAGCTCACCAGGGCGAGAAGCTTTCTTT; d_call: .; clone_size: once; j_call: TRBJ1-1; v_call: TRBV18
cdr3_aa: CASSQYTRGMVATNEKLFF; cdr3_nt: TGCGCCAGCAGCCAATATACGAGGGGGATGGTTGCAACTAATGAAAAACTGTTTTTT; d_call: .; clone_size: .; j_call: TRBJ1-4; v_call: TRBV4-1
cdr3_aa: CASSFSRDTQYF; cdr3_nt: TGTGCCAGCAGCTTTTCTAGAGATACGCAGTATTTT; d_call: .; clone_size: .; j_call: TRBJ2-3; v_call: TRBV11-2
cdr3_aa: CASSAGTANTGELFF; cdr3_nt: TGTGCCAGCAGTGCGGGAACCGCGAACACCGGGGAGCTGTTTTTT; d_call: .; clone_size: .; j_call: TRBJ2-2; v_call: TRBV25-1
cdr3_aa: CASSQGAGGNQPQHF; cdr3_nt: TGTGCCAGCAGCCAAGGGGCAGGGGGCAATCAGCCCCAGCATTTT; d_call: .; clone_size: .; j_call: TRBJ1-5; v_call: TRBV3-1/TRBV3-2
cdr3_aa: CASSQRLAGSNSYNEQFF; cdr3_nt: TGTGCCAGCAGCCAACGCCTAGCGGGATCCAACTCCTACAATGAGCAGTTCTTC; d_call: TRBD2; clone_size: .; j_call: TRBJ2-1; v_call: TRBV7-9
cdr3_aa: CACWGNLTYEQYF; cdr3_nt: TGTGCCTGTTGGGGCAACCTCACCTACGAGCAGTACTTC; d_call: .; clone_size: few; j_call: TRBJ2-7; v_call: TRBV9
cdr3_aa: CASSARPGGYTF; cdr3_nt: TGTGCCAGCAGCGCCCGACCGGGAGGCTACACCTTC; d_call: .; clone_size: .; j_call: TRBJ1-2; v_call: TRBV4-2
cdr3_aa: CAIIPGQGAYEQYF; cdr3_nt: TGTGCCATTATACCGGGACAGGGGGCCTACGAGCAGTACTTC; d_call: TRBD1; clone_size: .; j_call: TRBJ2-7; v_call: TRBV10-3
cdr3_aa: CASSIGSWDEAFF; cdr3_nt: TGTGCCAGCAGTATAGGGAGTTGGGATGAAGCTTTCTTT; d_call: .; clone_size: .; j_call: TRBJ1-1; v_call: TRBV27
cdr3_aa: CASGGTSGVQFF; cdr3_nt: TGTGCCAGTGGGGGGACTAGCGGGGTTCAGTTCTTC; d_call: TRBD2; clone_size: .; j_call: TRBJ2-1; v_call: TRBV19
cdr3_aa: CASSLRSANTGELFF; cdr3_nt: TGTGCCAGCAGCCTTAGGAGCGCGAACACCGGGGAGCTGTTTTTT; d_call: .; clone_size: .; j_call: TRBJ2-2; v_call: TRBV9
cdr3_aa: CASSRVYGMSSGNTIYF; cdr3_nt: TGTGCCAGTAGTCGCGTATACGGTATGAGCTCTGGAAACACCATATATTTT; d_call: .; clone_size: .; j_call: TRBJ1-3; v_call: TRBV19
cdr3_aa: CAWSVGRVYEQYF; cdr3_nt: TGTGCCTGGAGTGTAGGCAGGGTCTACGAGCAGTACTTC; d_call: .; clone_size: once; j_call: TRBJ2-7; v_call: TRBV30
cdr3_aa: CASSFPTGANYGYTF; cdr3_nt: TGTGCCAGCAGTTTCCCGACAGGGGCCAACTATGGCTACACCTTC; d_call: TRBD1; clone_size: .; j_call: TRBJ1-2; v_call: TRBV28
cdr3_aa: CASRRGAGVYEQYF; cdr3_nt: TGTGCCAGCAGGAGAGGAGCGGGAGTATATGAGCAGTACTTC; d_call: TRBD2; clone_size: .; j_call: TRBJ2-7; v_call: TRBV6-5
cdr3_aa: CASMRRPNHNSPLHF; cdr3_nt: TGTGCCAGCATGAGGAGACCGAACCATAATTCACCCCTCCACTTT; d_call: .; clone_size: .; j_call: TRBJ1-6; v_call: TRBV25-1